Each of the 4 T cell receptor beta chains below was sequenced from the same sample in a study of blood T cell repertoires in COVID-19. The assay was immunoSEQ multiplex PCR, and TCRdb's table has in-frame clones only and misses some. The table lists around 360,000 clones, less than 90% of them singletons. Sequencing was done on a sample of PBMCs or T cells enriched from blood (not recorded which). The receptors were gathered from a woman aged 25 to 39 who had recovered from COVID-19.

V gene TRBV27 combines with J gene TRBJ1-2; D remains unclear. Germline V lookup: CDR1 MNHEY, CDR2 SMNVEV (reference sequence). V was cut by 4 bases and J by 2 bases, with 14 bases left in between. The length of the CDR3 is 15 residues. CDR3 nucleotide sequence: TGTGCCAGCAGTTCCCCCTCGTCCGGGAACTATGGCTACACCTTC. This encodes CASSSPSSGNYGYTF.

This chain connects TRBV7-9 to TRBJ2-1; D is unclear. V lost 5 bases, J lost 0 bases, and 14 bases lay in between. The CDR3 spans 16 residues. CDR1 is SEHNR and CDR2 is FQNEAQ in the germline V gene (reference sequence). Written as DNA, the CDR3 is TGTGCCAGCAGCACGACTTCAGCAGTCTCCTACAATGAGCAGTTCTTC. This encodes CASSTTSAVSYNEQFF.

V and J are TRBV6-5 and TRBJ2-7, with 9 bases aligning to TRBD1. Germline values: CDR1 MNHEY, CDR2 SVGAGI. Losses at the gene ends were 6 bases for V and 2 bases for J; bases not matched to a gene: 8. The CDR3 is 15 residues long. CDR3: CASRGGQGRTYEQYF. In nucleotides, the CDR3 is TGTGCCAGCAGGGGAGGACAGGGGCGCACCTACGAGCAGTACTTC.

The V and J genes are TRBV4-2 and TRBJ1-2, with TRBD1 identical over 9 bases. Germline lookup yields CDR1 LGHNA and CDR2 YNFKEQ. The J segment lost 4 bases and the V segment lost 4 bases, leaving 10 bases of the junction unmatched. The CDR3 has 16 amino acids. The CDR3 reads CASSPGLGTGPYGYTF. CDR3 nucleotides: TGTGCCAGCAGCCCAGGCTTAGGGACAGGGCCCTATGGCTACACCTTC.